The present T cell receptor (beta chain) was sequenced within a study of shared clonotypes between healthy human individuals. As regards this clone: What it binds is not known.

Study outcomes and limitations: Few donors limited the genetic and exposure-history diversity represented.

Amplification in unsorted PBMC replicate PCRs started from around 330 ng DNA, which equals about 30,000 T cell genomes. The authors sequenced unsorted PBMC DNA on ten immunoSEQ deep assay plates. The table came from immunoSEQ multiplex PCR; TCRdb's copy has only in-frame clones and leaves some out. The table records about 560,000 clones, around 77% of them present only once. For unsorted samples, genomic DNA was extracted from about 90 million PBMCs. CDR1 is KGHSH, CDR2 LQKENI, per germline. The CDR3 has 14 residues. The V end lost 5 bases, the J end lost 4 bases, and 14 bases lay between the germline ends.

Sequenced sample: PBMCs. The source of this sequence is a woman between 40 and 55 years old in good health. Some clones in this sample may be carry-over from other donors' samples. J is TRBJ1-1 and V is TRBV18, with D possibly matching TRBD1 (5 bases). The CDR3: CASSNGGASTEAFF. The CDR3 region has the DNA TGTGCCAGCTCAAATGGGGGAGCTAGCACTGAAGCTTTCTTT.